Each of the 30 T cell receptor beta chains below was sequenced from the same sample in a study of T cell repertoires in ileal Crohn's disease. Time point here: neoterminal ileum biopsy at postoperative endoscopy, about 6 months after surgery. Repertoires were generated with immunoSEQ multiplex PCR, while TCRdb's copy carries only in-frame clones and drops some. The profile covers about 62,000 clones, with around nine tenths appearing a single time and roughly 1.9% taken by the ten largest. Source material: ileal tissue. These receptors all come from an adult with Crohn's disease.

The rearrangement links TRBV29-1 to TRBJ1-2; a possible D gene is TRBD1 (6 bases). This CDR3 has 12 residues. The germline CDR1 and CDR2 sequences are SQVTM and ANQGSEA. Between the trimmed V and J ends, which lost 4 bases and 8 bases, there was a span of 14 bases. The DNA for the CDR3 is TGCAGCGTTGTAGGGGGTGGGGACGGCTACACCTTC. It encodes CSVVGGGDGYTF.

The chain carries TRBV5-1 and TRBJ2-5; 7 bases fit TRBD2. This CDR3 comprises 15 residues. V shed 4 bases, J shed 4 bases, and the junction held 10 bases outside the gene matches. Germline V gene sequence: CDR1 SGHRS, CDR2 YFSETQ. The CDR3 reads CASSPGGAIVETQYF. Written as DNA, the CDR3 is TGCGCCAGCAGCCCGGGAGGAGCAATTGTAGAGACCCAGTACTTC.

Only one count was recorded for this clone. The rearrangement uses TRBV27 and TRBJ2-3; unclear D gene. Germline V gene data show CDR1 as MNHEY and CDR2 as SMNVEV (reference sequence). The CDR3 covers 16 residues. Trimming took 5 bases from V and 2 from J, leaving 17 bases between them. CDR3 region: CASSPTIKKNTDTQYF. DNA for the CDR3: TGTGCCAGCAGTCCTACCATAAAAAAAAACACAGATACGCAGTATTTT.

The chain joins TRBV6-5 to TRBJ2-7; tentative D call: TRBD2 (6 bases). The CDR3 totals 15 residues. Germline V gives CDR1 MNHEY, CDR2 SVGAGI. Between the trimmed V and J ends, which lost 0 bases and 3 bases, there was a span of 12 bases. In DNA form, the CDR3 reads TGTGCCAGCAGTTACTCGGACCGGGGGAGCTACGAGCAGTACTTC. It encodes CASSYSDRGSYEQYF.

The chain is built from TRBV7-3 and TRBJ2-1, with 15 bases fitting TRBD2. The CDR3 spans 18 residues. V was clipped by 5 bases and J by 7 bases; unmatched bases: 12. CDR1 and CDR2 from the germline V gene are SGHTA and FQGTGA. The CDR3 here is CASSRTSGRASLVNEQFF. Written as DNA, the CDR3 is TGTGCCAGCAGCCGGACTAGCGGGAGGGCCAGTCTTGTTAATGAGCAGTTCTTC.

The chain joins TRBV30 to TRBJ1-4; 7 positions match TRBD1. After removal of 1 base from V and 7 bases from J, the junction contained 3 bases not matched to a gene. CDR3 length equals 13 residues. Germline-derived CDR1 and CDR2 are GTSNPN and SVGIG (reference sequence). This CDR3 reads CAWSGQGGEKLFF. The CDR3 DNA reads as TGTGCCTGGAGTGGACAGGGTGGTGAAAAACTGTTTTTT. Full variable domain (outside the CDR3, taken from reference TRBV30 and TRBJ1-4): SQTIHQWPATLVQPVGSPLSLECTVEGTSNPNLYWYRQAAGRGLQLLFYSVGIGQISSEVPQNLSASRPQDRQFILSSKKLLLSDSGFYLCAWSGQGGEKLFFGSGTQLSVL.

The gene calls are TRBV6-5 and TRBJ1-1; the D gene is possibly TRBD1 (5 bases). In germline, CDR1 is MNHEY, CDR2 SVGAGI. The CDR3 totals 14 residues. Trimming left V 2 bases short and J 5 bases short, with 12 bases between. The CDR3 protein is CASSYGEGLTEAFF. The CDR3 coding sequence is TGTGCCAGCAGTTACGGGGAGGGGTTGACTGAAGCTTTCTTT.

Here the CDR3 DNA reads TGTGCCAGCAGTCCCGGGTGGTTCTCAGATACGCAGTATTTT. It codes for CASSPGWFSDTQYF. V gene TRBV6-1 combines with J gene TRBJ2-3; D is unresolved. CDR1 and CDR2 from the germline V gene are MNHNS and SASEGT. The length of the CDR3 is 14 residues. Deletions cut 5 bases from V and 4 bases from J, with 13 bases between.

This chain joins TRBV4-1 and TRBJ1-5, with D possibly being TRBD1 (5 bases). From germline, CDR1 is MGHRA and CDR2 YSYEKL. The CDR3 consists of 16 residues. V shed 0 bases and J shed 1 base, with 10 bases lying between them. In DNA form, the CDR3 reads TGCGCCAGCAGCCAAGACTGGGGGGTGAGCAATCAGCCCCAGCATTTT. This codes for CASSQDWGVSNQPQHF.

This clone showed up just once. The junction departs from germline at one end; a sequencing error may be responsible. This chain joins TRBV6-1 and TRBJ2-7, with 7 bases matching TRBD2. This CDR3 region has 11 residues. CDR1 and CDR2 from the germline V gene are MNHNS and SASEGT. The CDR3 loop reads CASSGLAGEIF. CDR3 nucleotides: TGTGCCAGCAGTGGATTAGCGGGTGAGATCTTC.

This chain connects TRBV11-3 to TRBJ2-7; D is uncertain. Germline V gene sequence: CDR1 SGHNT, CDR2 YENEEA. This CDR3 region has 14 residues. Between the trimmed V and J ends, which lost 3 bases and 3 bases, there was a span of 12 bases. As DNA, the CDR3 is TGTGCCAGCAGCTTCCCCGGTCCGAACTACGAGCAGTACTTC. As protein: CASSFPGPNYEQYF.

The chain combines TRBV10-3 with TRBJ2-3; D is uncertain. The CDR3 contains 12 residues. V was trimmed by 1 base and J by 9 bases, leaving 8 bases between them. Germline V gives CDR1 ENHRY, CDR2 SYGVKD. For the CDR3, the DNA is TGTGCCATCAGTGAGTTAGCCAACACGCAGTATTTT. Amino acid sequence: CAISELANTQYF.

The J gene is TRBJ2-6, the V gene TRBV2; D unresolved. CDR3 size: 16 residues. Germline loops: CDR1 SNHLY, CDR2 FYNNEI. V was cut by 2 bases and J by 0 bases, with 8 bases left in between. The CDR3 reads CASSETRLSGANVLTF. CDR3 DNA: TGTGCCAGCAGTGAAACGCGGCTCTCTGGGGCCAACGTCCTGACTTTC.

The V and J genes are TRBV7-8 and TRBJ2-7; the match to TRBD2 covers 13 bases. The CDR3 runs 16 residues. The trim removed 5 bases at V and 3 bases at J, leaving 7 bases unmatched. Germline-derived CDR1 and CDR2 are SGHVS and FQNEAQ. CDR3: CASSPRLAGGIYEQYF. CDR3 in DNA: TGTGCCAGCAGCCCTAGACTAGCGGGAGGTATCTACGAGCAGTACTTC.

This chain links TRBV30 with TRBJ1-2; 10 positions agree with TRBD1. Germline V gives CDR1 GTSNPN, CDR2 SVGIG (reference sequence). This CDR3 has 15 residues. V was clipped by 3 bases and J by 3 bases; unmatched bases: 7. The CDR3 region is CAWSTGTGVDYGYTF. CDR3 in DNA: TGTGCCTGGAGCACGGGGACAGGGGTGGACTATGGCTACACCTTC.

This clone was detected once. The gene calls are TRBV19 and TRBJ1-2, with D unresolved. CDR3 length: 14 amino acids. CDR1 and CDR2 from the germline V gene are LNHDA and SQIVND (reference sequence). V lost 0 bases and J lost 4, with 9 bases in between. CDR3 in DNA: TGTGCCAGTAGTATAGATGCGGGTCTCTATGGCTACACCTTC. It specifies CASSIDAGLYGYTF.

The rearrangement uses TRBV14 and TRBJ1-1; a weak D match, TRBD1 (5 bases). The V gene's germline CDR1 is SGHDN and CDR2 FVKESK. Trimming left V 3 bases short and J 6 bases short, with 23 bases between. The CDR3 has 17 amino acids. The CDR3 is CASSHFQGPDRNAEAFF. CDR3 in DNA: TGTGCCAGCAGCCATTTTCAGGGCCCCGATCGTAACGCTGAAGCTTTCTTT.

The chain carries TRBV30 and TRBJ2-7, with D unresolved. Between the trimmed V and J ends, which lost 3 bases and 3 bases, there was a span of 9 bases. Germline assignment: CDR1 GTSNPN and CDR2 SVGIG (reference sequence). This CDR3 is 12 amino acids long. CDR3 in DNA: TGTGCCTGGAGCCCAGGATTCTACGAGCAGTACTTC. Protein sequence: CAWSPGFYEQYF.

CDR3 DNA: TGTGCCAGCAGCTCGCCCCTCGCCGGGAGAATCAATCAGCCCCAGCATTTT. It yields the protein CASSSPLAGRINQPQHF. The chain uses TRBV7-2 and TRBJ1-5; D not resolved. Germline V gene sequence: CDR1 SGHTA, CDR2 FQGNSA. The CDR3 sequence is 17 residues long. V lost 4 bases, J lost 3 bases, and 19 bases lay in between.

J is TRBJ2-5 and V is TRBV5-6; D might be TRBD1 (5 bases). The CDR3 has 14 residues. Looked up from germline, CDR1 is SGHDT and CDR2 is YYEEEE. Between the trimmed V and J ends, which lost 2 bases and 5 bases, there was a span of 13 bases. CDR3 region: CASSFDRGFETQYF. The CDR3 DNA follows: TGTGCCAGCAGCTTTGATAGGGGTTTTGAGACCCAGTACTTC.

The chain is built from TRBV18 and TRBJ2-1; 7 bases map to TRBD1. The germline gives CDR1 KGHSH, CDR2 LQKENI. There are 12 residues in the CDR3. V shed 5 bases, J shed 15 bases, and the junction held 10 bases outside the gene matches. This CDR3 reads CASSYRQGVLFF. The CDR3 DNA sequence: TGTGCCAGCTCATATCGACAGGGCGTGCTGTTCTTC.

Points on this clone: This sample also contains other DNA sequences that code for the same CDR3. The V call is TRBV5-1, the J call TRBJ2-3, with a weak D call TRBD2 (5 bases). Germline V gene lookup returns CDR1 SGHRS and CDR2 YFSETQ. The CDR3 totals 13 residues. V was cut by 3 bases and J by 2 bases, with 7 bases left in between. CDR3 protein: CASSSGSTDTQYF. The CDR3 DNA reads TGCGCCAGCAGCTCGGGATCCACAGATACGCAGTATTTT.

The chain recombines TRBV29-1 with TRBJ2-2, with a possible D match to TRBD2 (5 bases). The CDR3 runs 13 residues. CDR1 SQVTM and CDR2 ANQGSEA come from the germline V gene. Deletions cut 5 bases from V and 4 bases from J, with 11 bases between. This CDR3 is CSVHEGFTGELFF. The CDR3 region has the DNA TGCAGCGTTCATGAGGGTTTCACCGGGGAGCTGTTTTTT.

The rearrangement links TRBV18 to TRBJ2-1; D is perhaps TRBD2 (5 bases). CDR3 length equals 13 residues. V was shortened by 3 bases and J by 6 bases, with 9 bases between the two germline ends. Germline CDR1 KGHSH, CDR2 LQKENI. CDR3 in DNA: TGTGCCAGCTCACCTCCAGCGGCCAATGAGCAGTTCTTC. This translates into CASSPPAANEQFF.

The rearrangement links TRBV5-1 to TRBJ2-1; D may be TRBD1 (5 bases). V dropped 2 bases and J dropped 10 bases, with 10 bases sitting between them. CDR1 SGHRS and CDR2 YFSETQ come from the germline V gene. The CDR3 runs 12 residues. The CDR3 sequence is CASSLNDSEQFF. The CDR3 coding sequence is TGCGCCAGCAGCTTAAACGACAGCGAGCAGTTCTTC.

V is TRBV6-1 and J is TRBJ2-7; TRBD2 agrees at 9 bases. This CDR3 spans 15 amino acids. V was pared by 8 bases and J by 9 bases, with 17 bases of the junction left unmatched. Per the germline V gene, CDR1 is MNHNS and CDR2 is SASEGT. The CDR3 region is CASRTGGGGASGQYV. Written as DNA, the CDR3 is TGTGCCAGCCGGACAGGCGGGGGGGGTGCCAGTGGGCAGTACGTC.

The chain combines TRBV19 with TRBJ1-5, with D hard to call. Germline V gene data show CDR1 as LNHDA and CDR2 as SQIVND (reference sequence). The CDR3 consists of 15 residues. V shed 7 bases and J shed 0 bases, with 13 bases lying between them. CDR3 sequence (DNA): TGTGCCAGTAACCCCGGTAGCTATAGCAATCAGCCCCAGCATTTT. This sequence encodes CASNPGSYSNQPQHF.

The chain employs TRBV6-1 and TRBJ1-1, with D maybe TRBD1 (6 bases). The CDR3 consists of 13 residues. Germline-derived CDR1 and CDR2 are MNHNS and SASEGT. V was cut by 6 bases and J by 1 base, with 9 bases left in between. The CDR3 region has the DNA TGTGCCAGCAGCATACAGGGGAACACTGAAGCTTTCTTT. This encodes CASSIQGNTEAFF.

The chain employs TRBV9 and TRBJ1-1, with D possibly being TRBD1 (5 bases). Germline V lookup: CDR1 SGDLS, CDR2 YYNGEE. The CDR3 contains 13 residues. V lost 0 bases and J lost 5, with 8 bases in between. This CDR3 reads CASSVATGTEAFF. The CDR3 region has the DNA TGTGCCAGCAGCGTAGCTACAGGAACTGAAGCTTTCTTT.

V usage is TRBV27 and J usage is TRBJ2-5; D gene uncertain. The germline CDR1 and CDR2 sequences are MNHEY and SMNVEV (reference sequence). Deletions cut 7 bases from V and 5 bases from J, with 8 bases between. This CDR3 is built from 11 residues. The CDR3 reads CASTVGETQYF. CDR3 DNA: TGTGCCAGCACCGTCGGGGAGACCCAGTACTTC.